This TCR beta chain was retrieved from a study of CD8+CD57+ T cells in acquired aplastic anemia. Profiling that covered TCR beta VDJ and CDR3 relied on genomic DNA as its template. TCRdb passed the reads through MiXCR, listing each CDR3 protein once. Found here are 75,000 to 90,000 distinct CDR3 sequences, approximately 46% of them singletons; the top ten hold approximately 61%. The CDR3 covers 15 residues. CDR1 and CDR2 (germline): LNHNV, YYDKDF (reference sequence). V was pared by 3 bases and J by 7 bases, with 7 bases of the junction left unmatched. This clonotype has a handful of counts. Material: sorted CD4+, CD8+, or CD8+CD57+ T cells (not recorded which) from PBMCs. The chain carries TRBV15 and TRBJ1-5; 9 bases map to TRBD1. The receptor was derived from a human donor in good health, serving as a control. The CDR3 sequence is CATSRTGGTGQPQHF. The CDR3 DNA follows: TGTGCCACCAGCAGGACAGGGGGAACGGGCCAGCCCCAGCATTTT.